This section outlines one T cell receptor beta chain sequence together with its context. What it binds is not known. The same CDR3 also results from other DNA sequences found in this sample. The germline V and J ends were trimmed by 2 bases and 3 bases, with 2 bases remaining between them. This CDR3 has 11 amino acids. Germline V lookup: CDR1 SGHRS, CDR2 YFSETQ. This specimen belongs to a study of cytotoxic CD8 clonotypes in ibrutinib-treated CLL. In the study overall: The cohort had about 11 relapsed/refractory and around 14 treatment-naive patients, 17 IGHV unmutated. Results showed about 24 partial and 2 complete responses; following median roughly 70 months, approximately 15 remained remitted, roughly 12 advanced. Study conclusions and caveats: Shared public clonotypes were rare, and on treatment they either got smaller or stayed the same.

Repertoires were generated with immunoSEQ multiplex PCR, while TCRdb's copy carries only in-frame clones and drops some. The sample records under 150,000 clones, about 91% being singletons. The material was PBMCs, obtained after 12 months of ibrutinib treatment. The sequence came from a human donor with chronic lymphocytic leukemia. The chain has TRBV5-1 and TRBJ2-5; no reliable D call. The CDR3 reads CASSLEETQYF. Here the CDR3 DNA reads TGCGCCAGCAGCTTAGAAGAGACCCAGTACTTC.